A selection of T cell receptor beta chains follows, all from one sample in a study of vaccination effects on CD4 cells after COVID-19. Some clones are missing from TCRdb's copy, which holds only in-frame ones; the method was immunoSEQ multiplex PCR. The profile covers tens of thousands of clones, with 60% to 85% appearing a single time and about 25% taken by the ten largest. No antigen has been assigned to these receptors. Sequences were derived from CD4+ T cells from PBMCs cultured with HCoV-NL63 spike peptides, sampled after COVID-19 vaccination. These receptors all come from a human donor who received a COVID-19 vaccine. CDR3s include the opening cysteine and the closing phenylalanine or tryptophan. D genes are given only for firm matches. Size is stated for part of the rows, as once, few or many counts, or as a class when the clone is expanded.

clone size	V gene	J gene	CDR3 length	D gene	CDR3 DNA	CDR3 protein
few	TRBV2	TRBJ2-5	14	.	TGTGCCAGCAGTGAAGGACAGACCACCGAGACCCAGTACTTC	CASSEGQTTETQYF
.	TRBV28	TRBJ1-6	14	.	TGTGCCAGCAGTTTGAGGCAGGTGAATTCACCCCTCCACTTT	CASSLRQVNSPLHF
.	TRBV12-5	TRBJ1-1	13	.	TGTGCTAGTGGGGGGGGGAACGACACTGAAGCTTTCTTT	CASGGGNDTEAFF
few	TRBV7-8	TRBJ1-3	19	.	TGTGCCAGCAGCTTAGCCGCGGCAGGGTGGGCCTTCTCTGGAAACACCATATATTTT	CASSLAAAGWAFSGNTIYF
.	TRBV7-9	TRBJ2-5	14	.	TGTGCCAGCAGCCTTCATAGCGGCCAAGAGACCCAGTACTTC	CASSLHSGQETQYF
.	TRBV9	TRBJ1-6	16	TRBD1	TGTGCCAGCAGCGTGGCGGTTGGGACAGGGGATTCACCCCTCCACTTT	CASSVAVGTGDSPLHF
few	TRBV5-4	TRBJ1-6	15	TRBD1	TGTGCCAGCAGCTTGGAGGGACAGGGGGATTCACCCCTCCACTTT	CASSLEGQGDSPLHF
.	TRBV14	TRBJ2-5	12	.	TGTGCCAGCAGCCAGGTGTCGGGACTGCAGTACTTC	CASSQVSGLQYF
.	TRBV19	TRBJ2-7	11	.	TGTGCCAGTAGCTCGGGATACGAGCAGTACTTC	CASSSGYEQYF
.	TRBV29-1	TRBJ2-7	13	TRBD1	TGCAGCGCCCGAAGACAGGGGGCCAACGAGCAGTACTTC	CSARRQGANEQYF
.	TRBV7-8	TRBJ2-5	15	.	TGTGCCAGCAGCTTAAGGGCCGGGCAGAGAGAGACCCAGTACTTC	CASSLRAGQRETQYF
.	TRBV9	TRBJ2-2	17	TRBD2	TGTGCCAGCAGTCACCAGCGGGAGTCGTCTGGAACCGGGGAGCTGTTTTTT	CASSHQRESSGTGELFF
few	TRBV6-2/TRBV6-3	TRBJ1-2	13	TRBD1	TGTGCCAGCAGCCCTGACAGGGGATCAACCTACACCTTC	CASSPDRGSTYTF
once	TRBV7-2	TRBJ2-4	15	TRBD2	TGTGCCAGCAGCTCAGACGGACTAGCGGTAAACATTCAGTACTTC	CASSSDGLAVNIQYF
.	TRBV28	TRBJ1-1	18	TRBD1	TGTGCCAGCAGCGGGACAGGGGGGACTATTTTTGTGAACACTGAAGCTTTCTTT	CASSGTGGTIFVNTEAFF
.	TRBV5-1	TRBJ1-2	13	TRBD1	TGCGCCAGCAGCTTCCAGGGGGCAGATGGCTACACCTTC	CASSFQGADGYTF
.	TRBV6-1	TRBJ2-5	10	.	TGTGCCAGCAGTGACGAGACCCAGTACTTC	CASSDETQYF
.	TRBV29-1	TRBJ1-2	12	.	TGCAGCGTTGCCGGGGGGCGCGGGGGCTACACCTTC	CSVAGGRGGYTF
.	TRBV4-2	TRBJ2-3	18	.	TGTGCCAGCAGCCGACTGAAAATAGGCAGGGGGGGCGCAGATACGCAGTATTTT	CASSRLKIGRGGADTQYF
few	TRBV5-1	TRBJ2-7	14	.	TGCGCCAGCAGCTTAGAGTCCGGGGTGTACGAGCAGTACTTC	CASSLESGVYEQYF
.	TRBV7-2	TRBJ1-4	13	.	TGTGCCAGCAGCTTAGGCTCGCGCGAAAAACTGTTTTTT	CASSLGSREKLFF
.	TRBV3-1/TRBV3-2	TRBJ2-5	14	.	TGTGCCAGCAGCCAAGTCGGGGGTTGGGAGACCCAGTACTTC	CASSQVGGWETQYF
once	TRBV10-3	TRBJ1-2	12	.	TGTGCCATCAGTGGGGACGGTTATGGCTACACCTTC	CAISGDGYGYTF
.	TRBV11-3	TRBJ2-1	16	.	TGTGCCAGCAGCTTCGGCGAGGGGTTTCTAAACAATGAGCAGTTCTTC	CASSFGEGFLNNEQFF
.	TRBV6-6	TRBJ1-2	14	.	TGTGCCAGCAGTTACTCGACCAGCCGTCATGGCTACACCTTC	CASSYSTSRHGYTF
.	TRBV18	TRBJ2-3	14	TRBD1	TGTGCCAGCTCCCTCGGACAGGGGGCAGATACGCAGTATTTT	CASSLGQGADTQYF
.	TRBV28	TRBJ1-2	15	TRBD1	TGTGCCAGCAGTTTGGGACAGGGAAATCACTATGGCTACACCTTC	CASSLGQGNHYGYTF
.	TRBV11-2	TRBJ2-1	17	TRBD2	TGTGCCAGCAGCTTAGTGCCCCTAGCGGGGGCATACAATGAGCAGTTCTTC	CASSLVPLAGAYNEQFF
few	TRBV20-1	TRBJ1-1	12	.	TGCAGTGCTAGTAGGGGGGGGACTGAAGCTTTCTTT	CSASRGGTEAFF
.	TRBV9	TRBJ2-3	15	.	TGTGCCAGCAGCGTAGGACTCCGGTCGACAGATACGCAGTATTTT	CASSVGLRSTDTQYF
.	TRBV9	TRBJ2-3	16	TRBD2	TGTGCCAGCAGCGTATGGCTAGCGGCTAGCACAGATACGCAGTATTTT	CASSVWLAASTDTQYF
.	TRBV28	TRBJ1-4	15	.	TGTGCCAGCAGTAAGGCATGGGGGGGGGAGGAAAAACTGTTTTTT	CASSKAWGGEEKLFF
.	TRBV28	TRBJ2-1	16	.	TGTGCCAGCAGCTCAACCGGACGGAGGATGGCCAATGAGCAGTTCTTC	CASSSTGRRMANEQFF
.	TRBV27	TRBJ1-5	15	TRBD1	TGTGCCAGCAGACTGGGACAGGGCGGCAATCAGCCCCAGCATTTT	CASRLGQGGNQPQHF
.	TRBV2	TRBJ1-5	12	.	TGTGCCAGCAGCGGTGAAGTTCAGCCCCAGCATTTT	CASSGEVQPQHF
.	TRBV29-1	TRBJ1-1	14	.	TGCAGCGTTGAAGGGGTGGCCAGAGCTTCTGAAGCTTTCTTT	CSVEGVARASEAFF
once	TRBV27	TRBJ2-3	14	TRBD1	TGTGCCACTACTACCGGGACAGGGAGGAATACGCAGTATTTT	CATTTGTGRNTQYF
.	TRBV5-1	TRBJ2-3	16	TRBD1	TGCGCCAGCAGCTGGGGGACAGGGACTAGCACAGATACGCAGTATTTT	CASSWGTGTSTDTQYF
.	TRBV2	TRBJ2-3	17	TRBD2	TGTGCCAGCAGGGGACTAGCGGGGGGGGAAAGCACAGATACGCAGTATTTT	CASRGLAGGESTDTQYF
.	TRBV7-9	TRBJ2-3	11	TRBD2	TGTGCCAGCAGCTCCGGGACTAGCAAGTATTTT	CASSSGTSKYF
.	TRBV12-5	TRBJ1-2	15	TRBD1	TGTGCTAGTGGGGACCCGGACAGGGTGGACTATGGCTACACCTTC	CASGDPDRVDYGYTF
.	TRBV19	TRBJ1-2	17	TRBD1	TGTGCCAGTAGGCAGAACTTAAGGGGGCGCGAGAACTATGGCTACACCTTC	CASRQNLRGRENYGYTF
.	TRBV5-1	TRBJ1-1	15	.	TGCGCCAGCAGCTTGGAGAGGCAGGGGATCGCTGAAGCTTTCTTT	CASSLERQGIAEAFF
.	TRBV28	TRBJ1-3	16	TRBD1	TGTGCCAGCAGTACCCGGACAGGCCGCTCTGGAAACACCATATATTTT	CASSTRTGRSGNTIYF
.	TRBV7-9	TRBJ2-2	16	.	TGTGCCAGCAGCGTTACGGGACTGCTGAACACCGGGGAGCTGTTTTTT	CASSVTGLLNTGELFF